A selection of T cell receptor beta chains follows, all from one sample in a study of technical replicates of blood from several donors. Sequenced by immunoSEQ multiplex PCR; TCRdb stores in-frame clones only, minus some. The sample records tens of thousands of clones, 90% to 95% being singletons. Sequencing input: PBMCs. Source of these receptors: a human donor in good health. Some clones in this sample may be carry-over from other donors' samples. Each CDR3 is given with its conserved first and last residue. Fields, in order: V gene, J gene, D gene, clone size, CDR3 protein, CDR3 DNA. D genes are given only for firm matches. A clone size is listed for some rows: how often the clone was seen (once, few, many), or a class if it is expanded.

TRBV18	TRBJ2-7	TRBD1	-	CASSAGTDSYEQYF	TGTGCCAGCTCTGCCGGGACAGACTCCTACGAGCAGTACTTC
TRBV4-3	TRBJ2-4	TRBD2	-	CASSLRLAGGDIQYF	TGCGCCAGCAGCCTTCGACTAGCGGGGGGCGACATTCAGTACTTC
TRBV19	TRBJ1-6	-	-	CASSIQGLLAPLHF	TGTGCCAGTAGTATACAGGGCCTATTGGCACCCCTCCACTTT
TRBV2	TRBJ1-5	-	-	CASSPRGVGNQPQHF	TGTGCCAGCAGTCCCAGGGGTGTGGGCAATCAGCCCCAGCATTTT
TRBV27	TRBJ1-6	-	-	CASKSGGSYNSPLHF	TGTGCCAGCAAATCTGGAGGCTCCTATAATTCACCCCTCCACTTT
TRBV14	TRBJ2-2	TRBD1	-	CASSQRRPRGQNTGELFF	TGTGCCAGCAGCCAACGGCGTCCCAGGGGGCAGAACACCGGGGAGCTGTTTTTT
TRBV29-1	TRBJ2-5	TRBD2	-	CSVEWGTSVQETQYF	TGCAGCGTTGAATGGGGGACTAGCGTACAAGAGACCCAGTACTTC
TRBV6-5	TRBJ2-4	-	once	CASSYSTSQGIQYF	TGTGCCAGCAGTTACTCAACTAGCCAGGGCATTCAGTACTTC
TRBV30	TRBJ2-1	-	-	CAWSPGGLGRGEQFF	TGTGCCTGGAGTCCAGGGGGACTGGGTAGGGGTGAGCAGTTCTTC
TRBV4-1	TRBJ1-4	TRBD1	-	CASSRTGPGGTNEKLFF	TGCGCCAGCAGCCGGACAGGGCCGGGGGGAACTAATGAAAAACTGTTTTTT
TRBV4-3	TRBJ2-1	-	-	CASSQGMGFGGEQFF	TGCGCCAGCAGCCAAGGAATGGGGTTCGGAGGTGAGCAGTTCTTC
TRBV7-2	TRBJ2-3	-	once	CASSLGGGVTDTQYF	TGTGCCAGCAGCTTAGGGGGGGGCGTCACAGATACGCAGTATTTT
TRBV5-1	TRBJ2-7	TRBD1	-	CASSLIQGAGEYF	TGCGCCAGCAGCTTGATACAGGGGGCCGGGGAGTACTTC
TRBV4-3	TRBJ2-3	TRBD2	medium-sized	CASSHSALAGVADTQYF	TGCGCCAGCAGCCACTCAGCCTTAGCGGGAGTAGCGGATACGCAGTATTTT
TRBV21-1	TRBJ2-7	-	-	CASSKSGTGGDEQYF	TGTGCCAGCAGCAAGTCCGGGACAGGAGGGGACGAGCAGTACTTC
TRBV11-2	TRBJ1-1	-	-	CASTERRGGTEAFF	TGTGCCAGCACCGAACGAAGGGGAGGGACTGAAGCTTTCTTT
TRBV5-1	TRBJ2-2	-	-	CASSVLGQTGELFF	TGCGCCAGCAGCGTACTGGGACAAACCGGGGAGCTGTTTTTT
TRBV7-6	TRBJ2-5	-	-	CASSVTNQETQYF	TGTGCCAGCAGCGTGACTAACCAAGAGACCCAGTACTTC
TRBV6-1	TRBJ2-7	TRBD2	few	CASSEGYRGLAGRTYEQYF	TGTGCCAGCAGTGAAGGATACCGGGGACTAGCGGGAAGGACCTACGAGCAGTACTTC
TRBV5-1	TRBJ2-7	-	-	CASSSDGRTPREQYF	TGCGCCAGCAGCTCCGACGGGAGAACCCCACGCGAGCAGTACTTC
TRBV4-1	TRBJ1-2	TRBD1	-	CASSQDLSGGGSYGYTF	TGCGCCAGCAGCCAAGATCTATCAGGGGGCGGGAGCTATGGCTACACCTTC
TRBV7-3	TRBJ2-1	TRBD2	-	CASSLASGSSEQFF	TGTGCCAGCAGCTTGGCTAGCGGGAGTAGTGAGCAGTTCTTC
TRBV18	TRBJ2-7	TRBD2	-	CASSFGLAGVIYEQYF	TGTGCCAGCTCTTTCGGACTAGCGGGGGTGATCTACGAGCAGTACTTC
TRBV7-8	TRBJ2-7	TRBD1	-	CASSLGQPSGEQYF	TGTGCCAGCAGCTTGGGACAGCCCTCTGGCGAGCAGTACTTC